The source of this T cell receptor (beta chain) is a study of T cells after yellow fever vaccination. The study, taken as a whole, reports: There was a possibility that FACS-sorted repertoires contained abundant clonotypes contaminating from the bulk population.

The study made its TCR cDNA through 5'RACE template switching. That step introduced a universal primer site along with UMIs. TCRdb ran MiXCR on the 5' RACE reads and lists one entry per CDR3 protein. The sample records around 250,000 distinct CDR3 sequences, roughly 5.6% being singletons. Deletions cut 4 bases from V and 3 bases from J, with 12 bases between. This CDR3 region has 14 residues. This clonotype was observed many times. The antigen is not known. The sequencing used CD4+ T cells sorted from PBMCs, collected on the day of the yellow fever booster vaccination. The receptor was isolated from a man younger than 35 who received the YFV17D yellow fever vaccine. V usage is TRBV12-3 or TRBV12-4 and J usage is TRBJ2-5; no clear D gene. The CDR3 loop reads CASSSPQNEETQYF. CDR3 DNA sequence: TGTGCCAGCAGTTCCCCGCAGAATGAAGAGACCCAGTACTTC.